The sequence of this TCR beta chain was determined in a study of T-cell reconstitution after alpha-beta-depleted transplantation in children. A library of TCRbeta sequences, prepared with unique molecular identifiers, was generated. Via MiXCR, TCRdb re-called the PCR reads, giving one row per CDR3 protein. The sample records a few hundred thousand distinct CDR3 sequences, under 15% being singletons. Many counts were recorded for this clonotype. The sequence derives from a human donor who donated a stem cell graft to a child with combined immunodeficiency. Sequences were derived from PBMCs from the stem cell graft donor, sampled from the stem cell graft.

The CDR3 nucleotides are TGTGCCAGCAGTTCGCATCTCGCGGACAATGAGCAGTTCTTC. Residues: CASSSHLADNEQFF. The chain uses TRBV12-3 or TRBV12-4 and TRBJ2-1; D is ambiguous. V lost 4 bases and J 5 bases, leaving 12 bases between the germline ends. The CDR3 is 14 residues long.